The clone carrying this TCR beta chain is termed large. Its target is not known. The gene names given are mouse names. The CDR3 extends 1 residue past the end of the read, so its final part is completed from the germline J gene. The record originates from a study of tissue T cells after allogeneic stem cell transplantation. From germline, CDR1 is NSHNY and CDR2 SYGAGN. The J segment lost 0 bases and the V segment lost 3 bases, leaving 7 bases of the junction unmatched. CDR3 size: 17 residues. Sequenced by immunoSEQ multiplex PCR; TCRdb stores in-frame clones only, minus some. The top ten hold 7.8% of the sample, which has around 6,200 clones, roughly 46% seen once. Time point reported: mouse harvest day 7 after allogeneic transplant. Each mouse received 10^7 T-cell-depleted marrow cells plus 10^6 splenic CD5+ T cells by tail vein. Findings and limits, study-wide: Anatomically similar tissues had similar TCR repertoires within each patient.

The chain uses TRBV13-1 and TRBJ2-2; TRBD2 aligns across 8 bases. The receptor was isolated from a female BALB/c mouse given C57BL/6 T cells with graft-versus-host disease after an allogeneic hematopoietic cell transplant. The sequenced material came from gut tissue. The sequenced part of the CDR3 DNA is TGTGCCAGCAGTGCCCCTGACTGGGGTACAAACACCGGGCAGCTCTAC. This encodes CASSAPDWGTNTGQLY. The full CDR3 sequence reads CASSAPDWGTNTGQLYF.